This TCR beta chain originates from a study of blood T cell repertoires in COVID-19. Sequencing used immunoSEQ multiplex PCR; TCRdb keeps in-frame clones, though not all of them. The sample lists roughly 20,000 clones, 60% to 85% occurring once. This clone showed up just a few times. The source is a man between 60 and 75 years old with active COVID-19. The specimen was peripheral blood.

This CDR3 reads CASSQELAGNEQFF. In nucleotides, the CDR3 is TGTGCCAGCAGCCAAGAACTAGCGGGCAACGAGCAGTTCTTC. The V call is TRBV4-2, the J call TRBJ2-1, with 9 bases aligning to TRBD2. This CDR3 has 14 amino acids. V lost 0 bases, J lost 10 bases, and 4 bases stayed unmatched. CDR1 and CDR2 (germline): LGHNA, YNFKEQ.